What follows are 26 T cell receptor beta chains derived from one specimen sequenced in a study of tumor and adjacent non-tumor tissue in lung cancer. A modified ARM-PCR protocol with three rounds of nested PCR amplified TCRbeta. One entry per CDR3 protein results from TCRdb running MiXCR on the multiplex PCR reads. Of around 140,000 distinct CDR3 sequences listed, around two thirds were seen once; the top ten hold 18%. The template was RNA from unsorted bulk tissue. Sequencing was performed on lung tumor tissue. Every receptor here comes from a man in his 60s with small cell lung cancer.

V gene TRBV20-1 combines with J gene TRBJ2-7, with TRBD2 as a possible D gene (6 bases). The CDR3 has 12 residues. Germline CDR1 DFQATT, CDR2 SNEGSKA (reference sequence). Trimming pared 4 bases from V and 13 bases from J, leaving 20 bases between. DNA of the CDR3: TGCAGTGCTACTACTAGCTCCTACGACCACTACGTC. Protein product: CSATTSSYDHYV.

The chain recombines TRBV28 with TRBJ2-3, with a weak D call TRBD2 (5 bases). CDR3 size: 12 residues. Trimming shortened V by 10 bases and J by 15 bases, and 23 bases separated the two germline ends. Germline CDR1 and CDR2: MDHEN and SYDVKM. The CDR3: CANTWERNSVYF. The CDR3 bases are TGTGCCAACACCTGGGAGCGGAACTCAGTCTATTTT.

This clonotype was seen a single time. A junction boundary mismatches the germline segment, possibly from a read error. V is TRBV20-1 and J is TRBJ1-2; D perhaps matches TRBD1 (5 bases). The CDR3 runs 13 residues. Per germline, CDR1 DFQATT and CDR2 SNEGSKA (reference sequence). CDR3 amino acids: CNASGGANYDYTF. In nucleotides, the CDR3 is TGCAATGCTAGCGGGGGAGCTAACTATGACTACACCTTC.

The gene calls are TRBV4-1 and TRBJ1-5; D ambiguous. The CDR3 runs to 16 residues. Germline V gene lookup returns CDR1 MGHRA and CDR2 YSYEKL. Trimming stripped 0 bases from V and 10 bases from J, with 19 bases between. The CDR3 coding sequence is TGCGCCAGCAGCCAAGATAACGGAGACGATCCCCGACCCCAGCATTTT. It is translated as CASSQDNGDDPRPQHF.

This chain links TRBV12-3 or TRBV12-4 with TRBJ2-1; possible D gene TRBD2, 6 bases. V lost 9 bases and J 9 bases, leaving 21 bases between the germline ends. This CDR3 spans 14 amino acids. CDR3 DNA sequence: TGTGCCAGTTCAGGGAGGCAGGGAATTAGTGAGCAGTTCTTC. Its translation: CASSGRQGISEQFF.

Note on this clonotype: A much more abundant neighbour one base away suggests this may be a read error. The chain has TRBV6-6 and TRBJ1-2; D not resolved. Germline assignment: CDR1 MNHNY and CDR2 SVGAGI (reference sequence). CDR3 length equals 14 residues. V dropped 3 bases and J dropped 4 bases, with 12 bases sitting between them. The CDR3 reads CASSYGQNLYGYTF. The CDR3 nucleotides read TGTGCCAGCAGTTATGGTCAGAACCTCTATGGCTACACCTTC.

The chain has TRBV12-3 or TRBV12-4 and TRBJ2-1, with 7 bases lining up with TRBD1. The CDR3 runs to 13 residues. Trimming took 7 bases from V and 10 from J; bases not matched to a gene: 10. The CDR3 DNA is TGTGCCAGCACCAAGGACAGGCCGATGGAGCAGTTCTTC. This sequence encodes CASTKDRPMEQFF.

Concerning this clonotype itself: A much larger clone lies a single base off, so this may be a read error. The rearrangement uses TRBV6-5 and TRBJ1-5; D is undetermined. The length of the CDR3 is 15 residues. The V gene's germline CDR1 is MNHEY and CDR2 SVGAGI. The CDR3: CASGYSQYSNQPQHF. CDR3 sequence (DNA): TGTGCCAGCGGTTACTCCCAGTATAGCAATCAGCCCCAGCATTTT.

To note about this clonotype: This clone may be a read error of a much larger clone one base away. The chain recombines TRBV5-1 with TRBJ1-1; 9 nucleotides line up with TRBD1. The CDR3 is made up of 14 amino acids. Germline values: CDR1 SGHRS, CDR2 YFSETQ. The CDR3 nucleotides are TGCCCCAGCAGCTGGGGACAGGGAAACACTGAAGCTTTCTTT. This encodes CPSSWGQGNTEAFF.

Comments on this clonotype: Given a much more abundant clone one base away, this may be a read error. The chain has TRBV6-1 and TRBJ1-6, with D possibly being TRBD1 (5 bases). CDR3 length equals 13 residues. Germline assignment: CDR1 MNHNS and CDR2 SASEGT. The V end lost 9 bases, the J end lost 0 bases, and 6 bases lay between the germline ends. CDR3 loop: CASGGSYNSPLHF. DNA for the CDR3: TGTGCCAGTGGGGGCTCCTATAATTCACCCCTCCACTTT.

The sample holds many counts of this clonotype. V usage is TRBV11-2 and J usage is TRBJ2-5; D could derive from TRBD1 or TRBD2 (5 bases each). CDR3 size: 12 residues. From germline, CDR1 is SGHAT and CDR2 FQNNGV. Trimming stripped 7 bases from V and 14 bases from J, with 20 bases between. This CDR3 reads CASILTGTQEYF. DNA of the CDR3: TGTGCCAGCATACTAACCGGGACCCAAGAATACTTC. Based on the CDR3 plus reference TRBV11-2 and TRBJ2-5, the full variable domain is EAGVAQSPRYKIIEKRQSVAFWCNPISGHATLYWYQQILGQGPKLLIQFQNNGVVDDSQLPKDRFSAERLKGVDSTLKIQPAKLEDSAVYLCASILTGTQEYFGPGTRLLVL.

In this sample, this clonotype turned up once. A junction end diverges from the germline sequence, so it may reflect a read error. The rearrangement joins TRBV20-1 to TRBJ2-5, with 7 bases that match TRBD1. The CDR3 is 14 residues long. Germline V lookup: CDR1 DFQATT, CDR2 SNEGSKA (reference sequence). CDR3: CSANRQGIRETKYF. The CDR3 DNA follows: TGCAGTGCCAACCGACAGGGTATTAGAGAGACCAAGTACTTC.

This clonotype was counted at least ten times. The chain has TRBV20-1 and TRBJ1-4; D is ambiguous. This CDR3 spans 13 amino acids. Trimming removed 4 bases from V and 0 bases from J, with 6 bases in between. CDR1 and CDR2 (germline): DFQATT, SNEGSKA (reference sequence). The CDR3 DNA is TGCAGTGCTACGGTTGCAACTAATGAAAAACTGTTTTTT. This codes for CSATVATNEKLFF.

A note on this clonotype: A much larger clone differs from this one at a single base, so this may be a read error. The conserved phenylalanine or tryptophan is not found at the CDR3 terminus, so this likely reflects a read error. This CDR3 is CASSWRTGELFI. The CDR3 region has the DNA TGTGCCAGCAGTTGGAGGACCGGGGAGCTGTTTATT. The chain is built from TRBV6-2 or TRBV6-3 and TRBJ2-2; TRBD2 is a possible D gene (5 bases). The germline CDR1 and CDR2 sequences are MNHEY and SVGEGT. The length of the CDR3 is 12 residues. The V gene lost 4 bases and the J gene lost 5 bases, with 5 bases spanning the gap.

A few counts support this clonotype. V gene TRBV20-1 combines with J gene TRBJ2-4; D is perhaps TRBD2 (7 bases). The CDR3 covers 13 residues. CDR1 is DFQATT and CDR2 is SNEGSKA in the germline V gene (reference sequence). Between the trimmed V and J ends, which lost 7 bases and 3 bases, there was a span of 13 bases. The CDR3 sequence is CSVSGEGKNIQYF. In DNA, the CDR3 is TGCAGTGTTTCAGGGGAGGGCAAAAACATTCAGTACTTC.

Ten or more counts support this clonotype. V is TRBV29-1 and J is TRBJ2-2; D possibly corresponds to TRBD1 (5 bases). The CDR3 is 14 residues long. Between the trimmed V and J ends, which lost 1 base and 6 bases, there was a span of 12 bases. Germline values: CDR1 SQVTM, CDR2 ANQGSEA. The CDR3 protein is CSVEGGRLPGELFF. CDR3 in DNA: TGCAGCGTTGAAGGGGGCAGATTACCCGGGGAGCTGTTTTTT.

Points on this clonotype: The CDR3 does not end in the conserved phenylalanine or tryptophan, so this is likely a read error. The chain combines TRBV11-1 with TRBJ2-1; D ambiguous. The CDR3 runs to 14 residues. Germline V gene lookup returns CDR1 SGHAT and CDR2 FQDESV (reference sequence). The CDR3: CTSSPFVRFDEQFI. The CDR3 DNA reads TGTACCAGCAGCCCCTTTGTCAGATTCGATGAGCAGTTCATC.

This CDR3 reads CASSYGWGTDTQYF. The CDR3 nucleotides are TGTGCCAGCAGTTACGGGTGGGGAACAGATACGCAGTATTTT. V is TRBV6-5 and J is TRBJ2-3; D remains unclear. Germline CDR1 and CDR2: MNHEY and SVGAGI. The CDR3 contains 14 residues. Trimming cost V 2 bases and J 3 bases, with 9 bases left between them.

About this clonotype itself: Mismatch with germline at one junction end may stem from a read error. V and J are TRBV12-3 or TRBV12-4 and TRBJ2-1, with unresolved D. The CDR3 spans 14 residues. The CDR3: CTSSLSDSYNEQFF. The CDR3 nucleotides are TGTACCAGCAGTTTAAGCGACTCCTACAATGAACAGTTCTTC.

Comments on this clonotype: Given a much more abundant clone one base away, this may be a read error. The rearrangement links TRBV12-3 or TRBV12-4 to TRBJ1-5; possible D gene TRBD1, 5 bases. The CDR3 extends over 14 amino acids. V gave up 3 bases and J gave up 8 bases, with 14 bases separating them. CDR3 nucleotides: TGTGCCAGCAGTTTGGGGGTATCGGATAAGCCCCAGCATTTT. Translated: CASSLGVSDKPQHF.

The genes are TRBV10-3 and TRBJ2-2; D possibly corresponds to TRBD2 (6 bases). V lost 6 bases, J lost 3 bases, and 17 bases lay in between. The CDR3 is 16 residues long. CDR1 is ENHRY and CDR2 is SYGVKD in the germline V gene. In nucleotides, the CDR3 is TGTGCCATCAGAACGAAAGCTGGAGGGGACACCGGGGAGCTGTTTTTT. This encodes CAIRTKAGGDTGELFF.

Points on this clonotype: A much larger clone differs by one base, so this may be a read error. This rearrangement joins TRBV5-1 to TRBJ2-5; tentatively, D is TRBD2 (6 bases). Germline CDR1 is SGHRS and CDR2 is YFSETQ. CDR3 size: 15 residues. The DNA of the CDR3 is TGCGCCAACAGCTTGGCTAGCGTAATTGGAGAGACCCAGTACTTC. This encodes CANSLASVIGETQYF.

To note about this clonotype: Since a much larger clone is just one base distant, this may be a read error. The V and J genes are TRBV6-1 and TRBJ2-1; 8 nucleotides line up with TRBD2. This CDR3 comprises 14 residues. Germline CDR1 is MNHNS and CDR2 is SASEGT. The chain's CDR3 is CVSKTSGNYNEQFF. CDR3 bases: TGTGTCAGCAAAACTAGCGGAAACTACAATGAGCAGTTCTTC.

This clonotype was observed a handful of times. The chain links TRBV7-3 to TRBJ2-1, with 7 positions matching TRBD2. The CDR3 consists of 15 residues. With 3 bases clipped from V and 4 bases from J, the junction kept 6 bases outside the gene matches. The germline V gene encodes CDR1 SGHTA and CDR2 FQGTGA. The CDR3 DNA reads TGTGCCAGCAGCTTCACGGGAGGTCCTTACAATGAGCAGTTCTTC. Protein: CASSFTGGPYNEQFF.

This clonotype came up many times. J is TRBJ1-3 and V is TRBV21-1. TRBV21-1 is deemed a pseudogene. The CDR3 runs to 14 residues. The CDR3 loop reads CASSKRETNYTIYF. The CDR3 DNA is TGTGCCAGCAGCAAAAGGGAGACAAACTACACCATATATTTT.

Concerning this clonotype: A read error may account for a junction end that differs from germline. The V gene is TRBV6-2 or TRBV6-3, the J gene TRBJ2-6; D may match TRBD1 or TRBD2 (5 bases each). CDR1 MNHEY and CDR2 SVGEGT come from the germline V gene. This CDR3 has 16 residues. CDR3 sequence reads: CASSYSRGAHEAVVTF. As DNA, the CDR3 is TGTGCCAGCAGTTACTCGAGAGGGGCGCACGAGGCCGTCGTGACTTTC.